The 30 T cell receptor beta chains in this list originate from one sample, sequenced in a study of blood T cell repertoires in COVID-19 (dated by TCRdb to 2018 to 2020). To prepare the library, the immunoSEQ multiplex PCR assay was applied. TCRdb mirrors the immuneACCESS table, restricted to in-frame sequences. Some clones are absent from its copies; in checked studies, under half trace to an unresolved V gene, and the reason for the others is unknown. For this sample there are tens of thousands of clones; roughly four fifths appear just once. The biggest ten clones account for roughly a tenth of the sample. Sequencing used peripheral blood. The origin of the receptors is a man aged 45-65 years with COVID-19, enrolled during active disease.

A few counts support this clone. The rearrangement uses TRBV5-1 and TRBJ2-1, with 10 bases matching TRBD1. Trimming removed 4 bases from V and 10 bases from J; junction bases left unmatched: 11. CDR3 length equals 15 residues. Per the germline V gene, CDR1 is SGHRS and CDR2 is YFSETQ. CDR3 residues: CASSPPGQGNAEQFF. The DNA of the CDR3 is TGCGCCAGCAGCCCCCCGGGACAGGGGAATGCGGAGCAGTTCTTC.

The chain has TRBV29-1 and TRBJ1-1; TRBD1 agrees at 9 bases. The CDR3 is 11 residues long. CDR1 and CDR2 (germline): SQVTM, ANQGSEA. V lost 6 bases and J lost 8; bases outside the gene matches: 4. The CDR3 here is CSVDGTGEAFF. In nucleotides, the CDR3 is TGCAGCGTCGATGGGACAGGGGAAGCTTTCTTT.

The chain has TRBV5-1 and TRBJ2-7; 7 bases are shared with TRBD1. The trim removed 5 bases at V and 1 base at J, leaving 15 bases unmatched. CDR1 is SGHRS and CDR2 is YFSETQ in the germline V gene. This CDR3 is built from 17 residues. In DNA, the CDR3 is TGCGCCAGCAGTTTTAATTCGGGACAGACAACGTCCTACGAGCAGTACTTC. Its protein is CASSFNSGQTTSYEQYF.

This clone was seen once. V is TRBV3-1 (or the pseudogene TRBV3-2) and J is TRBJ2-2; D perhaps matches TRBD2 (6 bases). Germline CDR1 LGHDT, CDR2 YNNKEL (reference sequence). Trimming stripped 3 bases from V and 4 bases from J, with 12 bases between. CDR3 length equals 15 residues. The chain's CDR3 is CASSQGLASTGELFF. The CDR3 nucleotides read TGTGCCAGCAGCCAGGGGCTAGCGAGCACCGGGGAGCTGTTTTTT.

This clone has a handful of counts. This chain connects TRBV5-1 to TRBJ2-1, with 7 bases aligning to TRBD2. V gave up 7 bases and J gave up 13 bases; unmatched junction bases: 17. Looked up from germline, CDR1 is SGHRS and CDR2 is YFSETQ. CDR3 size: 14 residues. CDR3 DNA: TGCGCCAGCCGCGCTACGGGAGGCGGGAGAGAACAGTTCTTC. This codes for CASRATGGGREQFF. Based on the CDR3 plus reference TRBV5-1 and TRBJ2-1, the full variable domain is KAGVTQTPRYLIKTRGQQVTLSCSPISGHRSVSWYQQTPGQGLQFLFEYFSETQRNKGNFPGRFSGRQFSNSRSEMNVSTLELGDSALYLCASRATGGGREQFFGPGTRLTVL.

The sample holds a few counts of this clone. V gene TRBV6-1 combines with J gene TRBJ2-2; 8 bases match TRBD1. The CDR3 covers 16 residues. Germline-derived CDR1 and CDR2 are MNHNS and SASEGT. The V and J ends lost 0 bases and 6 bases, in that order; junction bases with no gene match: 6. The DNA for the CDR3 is TGTGCCAGCAGTGAAGCCAGGACAGGGAAAGCCGGGGAGCTGTTTTTT. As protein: CASSEARTGKAGELFF.

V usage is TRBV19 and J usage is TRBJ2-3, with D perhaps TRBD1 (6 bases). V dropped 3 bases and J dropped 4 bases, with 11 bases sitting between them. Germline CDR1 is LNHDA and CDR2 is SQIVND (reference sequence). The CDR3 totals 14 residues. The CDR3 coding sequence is TGTGCCAGTAGTATCGTCAGGGGTGCAGATACGCAGTATTTT. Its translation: CASSIVRGADTQYF.

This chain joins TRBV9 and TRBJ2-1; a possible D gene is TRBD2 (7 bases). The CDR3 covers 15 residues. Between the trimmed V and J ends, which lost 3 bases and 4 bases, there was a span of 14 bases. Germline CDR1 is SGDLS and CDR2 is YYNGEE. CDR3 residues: CASSAGGELYNEQFF. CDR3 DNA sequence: TGTGCCAGCAGCGCGGGGGGCGAACTATACAATGAGCAGTTCTTC.

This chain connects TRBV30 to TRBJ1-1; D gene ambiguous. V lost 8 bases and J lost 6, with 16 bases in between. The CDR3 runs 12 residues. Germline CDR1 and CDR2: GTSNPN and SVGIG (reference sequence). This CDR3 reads CALVGAGPEAFF. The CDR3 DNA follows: TGTGCCCTCGTAGGTGCGGGTCCTGAAGCTTTCTTT. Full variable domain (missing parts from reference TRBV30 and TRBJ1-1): SQTIHQWPATLVQPVGSPLSLECTVEGTSNPNLYWYRQAAGRGLQLLFYSVGIGQISSEVPQNLSASRPQDRQFILSSKKLLLSDSGFYLCALVGAGPEAFFGQGTRLTVV.

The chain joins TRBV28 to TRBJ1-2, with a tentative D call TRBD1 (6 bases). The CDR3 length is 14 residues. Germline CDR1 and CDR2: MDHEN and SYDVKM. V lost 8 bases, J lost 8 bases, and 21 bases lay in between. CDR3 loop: CASGRDTGRGGYTF. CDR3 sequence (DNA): TGTGCCAGCGGCCGGGACACCGGTCGGGGCGGCTACACCTTC.

The CDR3 protein is CASSATSGTGAVSYGYTF. The CDR3 DNA reads TGTGCCAGCTCAGCCACCTCCGGGACAGGGGCAGTATCTTATGGCTACACCTTC. J is TRBJ1-2 and V is TRBV18; the match to TRBD1 covers 10 bases. J lost 5 bases, V lost 5 bases, and 17 bases had no gene match. Germline lookup yields CDR1 KGHSH and CDR2 LQKENI. CDR3 length: 18 amino acids.

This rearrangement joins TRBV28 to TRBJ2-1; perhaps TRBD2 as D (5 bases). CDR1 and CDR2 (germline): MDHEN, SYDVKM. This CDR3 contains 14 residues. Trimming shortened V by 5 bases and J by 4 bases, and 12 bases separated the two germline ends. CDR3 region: CASSAREAYNEQFF. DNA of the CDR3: TGTGCCAGCAGTGCCCGGGAAGCTTACAATGAGCAGTTCTTC.

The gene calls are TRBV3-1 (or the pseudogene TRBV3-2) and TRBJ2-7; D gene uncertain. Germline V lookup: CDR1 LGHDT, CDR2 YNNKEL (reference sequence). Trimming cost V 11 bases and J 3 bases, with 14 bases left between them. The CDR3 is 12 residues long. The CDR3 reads CAGQTPFYEQYF. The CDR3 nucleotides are TGTGCCGGTCAGACTCCGTTCTACGAGCAGTACTTC.

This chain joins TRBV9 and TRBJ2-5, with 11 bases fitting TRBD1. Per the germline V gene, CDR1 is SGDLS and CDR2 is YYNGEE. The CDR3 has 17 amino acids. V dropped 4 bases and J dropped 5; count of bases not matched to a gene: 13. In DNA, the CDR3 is TGTGCCAGCAGCACATCCCTAGGACAGGGGGCTGAGGAGACCCAGTACTTC. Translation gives CASSTSLGQGAEETQYF.

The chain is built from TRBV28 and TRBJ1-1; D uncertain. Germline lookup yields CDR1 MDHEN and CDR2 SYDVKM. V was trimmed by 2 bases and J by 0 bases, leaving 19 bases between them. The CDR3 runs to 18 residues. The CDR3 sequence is CASSLVTNRRAVNTEAFF. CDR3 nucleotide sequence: TGTGCCAGCAGTTTAGTAACAAATAGGAGGGCTGTGAACACTGAAGCTTTCTTT.

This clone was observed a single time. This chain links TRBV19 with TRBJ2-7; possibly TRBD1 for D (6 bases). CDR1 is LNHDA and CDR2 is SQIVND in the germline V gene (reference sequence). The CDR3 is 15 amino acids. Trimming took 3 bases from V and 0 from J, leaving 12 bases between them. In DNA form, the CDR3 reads TGTGCCAGTAGTATTAGTAAGGGGGTCTCCTACGAGCAGTACTTC. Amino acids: CASSISKGVSYEQYF.

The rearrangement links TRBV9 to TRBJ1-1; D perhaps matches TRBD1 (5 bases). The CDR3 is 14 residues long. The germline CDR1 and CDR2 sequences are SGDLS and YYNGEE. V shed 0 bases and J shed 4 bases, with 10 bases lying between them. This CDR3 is CASSVGGVPTEAFF. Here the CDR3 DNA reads TGTGCCAGCAGCGTAGGGGGGGTACCCACTGAAGCTTTCTTT.

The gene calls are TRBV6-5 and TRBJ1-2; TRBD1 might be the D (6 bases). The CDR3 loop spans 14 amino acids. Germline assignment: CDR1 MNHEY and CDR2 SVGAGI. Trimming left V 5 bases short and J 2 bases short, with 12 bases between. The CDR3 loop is CASSQPGQNYGYTF. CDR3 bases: TGTGCCAGCAGTCAACCGGGACAAAACTATGGCTACACCTTC.

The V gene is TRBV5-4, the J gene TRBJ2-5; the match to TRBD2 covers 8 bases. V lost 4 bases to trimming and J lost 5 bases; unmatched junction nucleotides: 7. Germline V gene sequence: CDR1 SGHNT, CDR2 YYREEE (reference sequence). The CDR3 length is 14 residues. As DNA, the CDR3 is TGTGCCAGCAGCCCGCGGACTAGCTTGGAGACCCAGTACTTC. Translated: CASSPRTSLETQYF.

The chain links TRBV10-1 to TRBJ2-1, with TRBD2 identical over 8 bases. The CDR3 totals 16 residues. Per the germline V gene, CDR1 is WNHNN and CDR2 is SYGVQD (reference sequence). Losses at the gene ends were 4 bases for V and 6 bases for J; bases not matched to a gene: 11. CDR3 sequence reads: CASSGSGGGRSNEQFF. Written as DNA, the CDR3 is TGCGCCAGCAGTGGGTCCGGGGGCGGGAGGAGCAATGAGCAGTTCTTC.

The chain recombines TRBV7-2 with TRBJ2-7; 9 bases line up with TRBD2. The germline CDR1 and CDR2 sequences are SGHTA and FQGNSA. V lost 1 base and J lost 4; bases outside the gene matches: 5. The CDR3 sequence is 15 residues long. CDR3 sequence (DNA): TGTGCCAGCAGCTTAGGGGTAGCGGGAGAGTACGAGCAGTACTTC. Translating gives CASSLGVAGEYEQYF. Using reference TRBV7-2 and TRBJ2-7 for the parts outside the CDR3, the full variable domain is GAGVSQSPSNKVTEKGKDVELRCDPISGHTALYWYRQSLGQGLEFLIYFQGNSAPDKSGLPSDRFSAERTGGSVSTLTIQRTQQEDSAVYLCASSLGVAGEYEQYFGPGTRLTVT.

CDR3: CASSLRARDEQYF. The CDR3 bases are TGTGCCAGCAGCTTGCGAGCGAGGGACGAGCAGTACTTC. The chain couples TRBV5-8 to TRBJ2-7; tentatively, D is TRBD2 (5 bases). The CDR3 is made up of 13 amino acids. V was cut by 1 base and J by 5 bases, with 10 bases left in between. Germline V lookup: CDR1 SGHTS, CDR2 YDEGEE.

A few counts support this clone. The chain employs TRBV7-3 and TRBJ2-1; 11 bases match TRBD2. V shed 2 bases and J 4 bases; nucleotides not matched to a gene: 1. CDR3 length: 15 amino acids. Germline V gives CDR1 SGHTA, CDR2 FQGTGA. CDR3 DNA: TGTGCCAGCAGCTTAGGGACTAGCGGTTACAATGAGCAGTTCTTC. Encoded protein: CASSLGTSGYNEQFF.

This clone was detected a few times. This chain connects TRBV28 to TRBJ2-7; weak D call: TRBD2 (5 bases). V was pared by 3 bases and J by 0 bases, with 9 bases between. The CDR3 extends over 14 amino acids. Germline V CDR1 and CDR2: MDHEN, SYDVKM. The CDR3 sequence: CASSFAGRSYEQYF. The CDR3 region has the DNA TGTGCCAGCAGTTTTGCGGGCCGCTCCTACGAGCAGTACTTC.

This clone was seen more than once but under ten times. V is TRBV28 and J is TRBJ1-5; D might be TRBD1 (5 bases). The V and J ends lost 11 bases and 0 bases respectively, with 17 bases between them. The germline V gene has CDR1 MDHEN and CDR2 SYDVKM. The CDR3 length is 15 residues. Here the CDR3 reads CAALRRGYSNQPQHF. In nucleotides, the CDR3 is TGTGCCGCCCTCCGGAGGGGATATAGCAATCAGCCCCAGCATTTT. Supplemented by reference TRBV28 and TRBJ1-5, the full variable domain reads DVKVTQSSRYLVKRTGEKVFLECVQDMDHENMFWYRQDPGLGLRLIYFSYDVKMKEKGDIPEGYSVSREKKERFSLILESASTNQTSMYLCAALRRGYSNQPQHFGDGTRLSIL.

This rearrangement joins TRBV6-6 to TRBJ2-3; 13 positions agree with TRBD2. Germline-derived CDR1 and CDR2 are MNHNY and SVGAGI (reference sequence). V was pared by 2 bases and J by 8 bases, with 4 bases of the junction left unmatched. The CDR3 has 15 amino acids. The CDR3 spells CASSYGGLAGLTQYF. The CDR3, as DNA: TGTGCCAGCAGTTACGGGGGACTAGCGGGACTTACGCAGTATTTT.

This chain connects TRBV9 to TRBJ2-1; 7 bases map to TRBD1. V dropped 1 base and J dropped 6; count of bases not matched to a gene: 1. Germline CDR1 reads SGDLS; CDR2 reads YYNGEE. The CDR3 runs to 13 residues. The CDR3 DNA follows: TGTGCCAGCAGCGTATGGGACAGCAATGAGCAGTTCTTC. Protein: CASSVWDSNEQFF.

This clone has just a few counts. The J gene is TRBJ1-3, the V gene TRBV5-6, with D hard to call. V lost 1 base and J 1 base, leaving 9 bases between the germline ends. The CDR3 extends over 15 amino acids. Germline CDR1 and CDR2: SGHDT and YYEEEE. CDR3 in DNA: TGTGCCAGCAGCTTGTCGTACGGTTCTGGAAACACCATATATTTT. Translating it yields CASSLSYGSGNTIYF.

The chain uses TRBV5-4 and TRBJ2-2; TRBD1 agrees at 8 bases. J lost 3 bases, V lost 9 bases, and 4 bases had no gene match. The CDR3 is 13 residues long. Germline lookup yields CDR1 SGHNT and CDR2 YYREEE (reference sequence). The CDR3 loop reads CAILDRDTGELFF. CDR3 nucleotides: TGTGCCATCCTGGACAGGGACACCGGGGAGCTGTTTTTT.

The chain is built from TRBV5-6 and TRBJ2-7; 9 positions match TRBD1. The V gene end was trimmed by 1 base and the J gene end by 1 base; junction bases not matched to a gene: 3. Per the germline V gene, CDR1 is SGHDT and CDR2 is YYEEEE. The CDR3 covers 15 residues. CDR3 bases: TGTGCCAGCAGCTTGTTCGGACAGGGGTCCTACGAGCAGTACTTC. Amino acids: CASSLFGQGSYEQYF.